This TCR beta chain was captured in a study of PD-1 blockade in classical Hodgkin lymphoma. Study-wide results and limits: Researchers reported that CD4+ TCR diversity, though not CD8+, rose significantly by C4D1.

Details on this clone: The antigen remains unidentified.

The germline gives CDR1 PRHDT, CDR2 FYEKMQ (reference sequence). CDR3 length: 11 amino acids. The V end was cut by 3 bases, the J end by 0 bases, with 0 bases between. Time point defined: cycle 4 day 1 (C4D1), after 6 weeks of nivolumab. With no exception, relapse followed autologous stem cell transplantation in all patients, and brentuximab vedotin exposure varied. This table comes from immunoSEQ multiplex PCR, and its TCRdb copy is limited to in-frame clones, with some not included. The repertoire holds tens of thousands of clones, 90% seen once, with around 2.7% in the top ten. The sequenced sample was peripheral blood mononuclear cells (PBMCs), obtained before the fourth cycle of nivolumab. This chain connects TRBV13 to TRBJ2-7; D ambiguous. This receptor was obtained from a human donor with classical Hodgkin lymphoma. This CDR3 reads CASSFSYEQYF. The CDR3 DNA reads TGTGCCAGCAGCTTCTCCTACGAGCAGTACTTC.